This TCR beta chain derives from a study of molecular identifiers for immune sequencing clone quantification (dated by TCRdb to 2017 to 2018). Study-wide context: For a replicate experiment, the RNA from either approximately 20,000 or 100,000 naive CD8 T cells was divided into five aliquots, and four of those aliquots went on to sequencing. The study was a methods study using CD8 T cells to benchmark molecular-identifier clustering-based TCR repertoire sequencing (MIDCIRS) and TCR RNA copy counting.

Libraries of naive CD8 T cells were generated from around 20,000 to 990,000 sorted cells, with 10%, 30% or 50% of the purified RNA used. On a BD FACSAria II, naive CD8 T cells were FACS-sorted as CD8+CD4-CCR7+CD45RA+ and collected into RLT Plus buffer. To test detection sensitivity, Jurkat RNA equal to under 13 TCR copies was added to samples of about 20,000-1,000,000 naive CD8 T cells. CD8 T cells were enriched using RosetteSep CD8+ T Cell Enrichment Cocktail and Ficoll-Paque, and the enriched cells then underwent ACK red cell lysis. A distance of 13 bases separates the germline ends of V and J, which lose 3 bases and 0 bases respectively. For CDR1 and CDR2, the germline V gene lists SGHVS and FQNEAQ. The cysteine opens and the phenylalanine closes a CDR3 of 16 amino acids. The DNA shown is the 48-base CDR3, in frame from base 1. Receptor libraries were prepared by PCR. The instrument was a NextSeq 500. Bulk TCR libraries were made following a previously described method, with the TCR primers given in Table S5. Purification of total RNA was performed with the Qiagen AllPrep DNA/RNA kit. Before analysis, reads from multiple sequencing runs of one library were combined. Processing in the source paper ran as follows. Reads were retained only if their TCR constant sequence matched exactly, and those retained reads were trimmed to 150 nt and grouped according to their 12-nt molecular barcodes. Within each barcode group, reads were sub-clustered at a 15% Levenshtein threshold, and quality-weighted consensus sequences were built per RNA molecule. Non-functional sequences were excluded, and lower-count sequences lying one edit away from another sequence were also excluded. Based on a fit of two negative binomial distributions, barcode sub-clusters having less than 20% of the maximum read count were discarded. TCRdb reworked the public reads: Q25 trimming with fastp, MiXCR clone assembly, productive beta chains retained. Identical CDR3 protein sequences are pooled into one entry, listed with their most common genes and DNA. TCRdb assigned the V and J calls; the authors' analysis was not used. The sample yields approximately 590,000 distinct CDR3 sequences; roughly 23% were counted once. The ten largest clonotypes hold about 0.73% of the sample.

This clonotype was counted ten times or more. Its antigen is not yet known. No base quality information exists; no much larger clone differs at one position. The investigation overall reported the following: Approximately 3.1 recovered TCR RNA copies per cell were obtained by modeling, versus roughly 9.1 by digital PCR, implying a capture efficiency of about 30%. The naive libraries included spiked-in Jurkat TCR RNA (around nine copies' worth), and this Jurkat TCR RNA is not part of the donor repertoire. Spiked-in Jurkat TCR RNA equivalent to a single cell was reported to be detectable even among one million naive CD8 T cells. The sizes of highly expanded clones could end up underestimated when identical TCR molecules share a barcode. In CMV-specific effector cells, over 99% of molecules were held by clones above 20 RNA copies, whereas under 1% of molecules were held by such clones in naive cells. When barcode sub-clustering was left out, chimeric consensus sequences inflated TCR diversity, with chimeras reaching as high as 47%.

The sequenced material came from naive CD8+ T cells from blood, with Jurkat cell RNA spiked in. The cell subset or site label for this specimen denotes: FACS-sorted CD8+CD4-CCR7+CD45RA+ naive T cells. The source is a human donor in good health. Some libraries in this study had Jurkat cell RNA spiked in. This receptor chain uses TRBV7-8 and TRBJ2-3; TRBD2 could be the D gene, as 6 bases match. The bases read TGTGCCAGCAGCTTCTTACGGGGGACTAGCACAGATACGCAGTATTTT. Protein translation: CASSFLRGTSTDTQYF.